This entry lists 25 T cell receptor beta chains sequenced from one sample in a study of T cells after yellow fever vaccination. TCRdb re-called the 5' RACE reads through MiXCR, storing one row per CDR3 protein. The repertoire holds fewer than 650,000 distinct CDR3 sequences, with 21% as singletons. The source material was PBMCs, sampled more than 20 days after the first yellow fever vaccination. All receptors come from a man in his late teens or twenties who received the YFV17D yellow fever vaccine.

This clonotype was counted at least ten times. The chain uses TRBV5-4 and TRBJ2-3; D unresolved. CDR1 is SGHNT, CDR2 YYREEE, per germline (reference sequence). V dropped 0 bases and J dropped 5 bases, with 13 bases sitting between them. The CDR3 is 15 residues long. CDR3 loop: CASSLAMRWGDTQYF. In nucleotides, the CDR3 is TGTGCCAGCAGCTTGGCCATGAGGTGGGGAGATACGCAGTATTTT.

In this sample, this clonotype turned up a few times. This CDR3 reads CASSQETDRGSTDTQYF. The CDR3 nucleotides are TGTGCCAGCAGCCAAGAAACGGACAGGGGAAGCACAGATACGCAGTATTTT. The rearrangement links TRBV4-2 to TRBJ2-3, with 9 bases that match TRBD1. The CDR3 extends over 17 amino acids. The germline V gene has CDR1 LGHNA and CDR2 YNFKEQ. The J segment lost 0 bases and the V segment lost 0 bases, leaving 4 bases of the junction unmatched.

The rearrangement links TRBV5-6 to TRBJ1-5; 9 bases match TRBD1. CDR3 size: 17 residues. V gave up 4 bases and J gave up 0 bases; unmatched junction bases: 8. Germline CDR1 SGHDT, CDR2 YYEEEE. The CDR3 nucleotides read TGTGCCAGCAGCAGGACAGGGGTCCAGAATAGCAATCAGCCCCAGCATTTT. It yields the protein CASSRTGVQNSNQPQHF.

The rearrangement links TRBV10-2 to TRBJ2-6, with a tentative D call TRBD1 (6 bases). The germline V gene has CDR1 WSHSY and CDR2 SAAADI. The CDR3 covers 14 residues. Trimming left V 4 bases short and J 13 bases short, with 17 bases between. For the CDR3, the DNA is TGCGCCAGCAGTGTCGGGTCAGGGGTCAGAGTCCTGACTTTC. As protein: CASSVGSGVRVLTF.

Only a few counts were recorded for this clonotype. The chain couples TRBV6-5 to TRBJ2-5, with TRBD1 matching over 7 bases. Germline-derived CDR1 and CDR2 are MNHEY and SVGAGI. V trimming: 2 bases; J trimming: 2 bases; junction bases outside the gene matches: 2. The length of the CDR3 is 14 residues. This CDR3 reads CASSYRGPQETQYF. As DNA, the CDR3 is TGTGCCAGCAGTTACAGGGGGCCACAAGAGACCCAGTACTTC.

This clonotype was found a few times. The V call is TRBV14, the J call TRBJ1-3; tentative D call: TRBD1 (6 bases). Germline CDR1 and CDR2: SGHDN and FVKESK. Trimming pared 4 bases from V and 1 base from J, leaving 14 bases between. This CDR3 has 16 residues. In DNA form, the CDR3 reads TGTGCCAGCAGCCCGGGACACAAAATGTCTGGAAACACCATATATTTT. Its protein product is CASSPGHKMSGNTIYF.

The V call is TRBV15, the J call TRBJ2-1; 7 positions agree with TRBD2. CDR3 size: 14 residues. J lost 8 bases, V lost 9 bases, and 13 bases had no gene match. CDR1 is LNHNV, CDR2 YYDKDF, per germline (reference sequence). The CDR3 nucleotides read TGTGCCACTAAAACCCAGGGAGGGGTGGATGAGCAGTTCTTC. Translation: CATKTQGGVDEQFF.

This clonotype was recorded a few times. J is TRBJ2-1 and V is TRBV5-1; D is ambiguous. CDR3 length: 13 amino acids. From germline, CDR1 is SGHRS and CDR2 YFSETQ. The V end lost 0 bases, the J end lost 6 bases, and 7 bases lay between the germline ends. Here the CDR3 reads CASSLGTPNEQFF. In DNA form, the CDR3 reads TGCGCCAGCAGCTTGGGGACGCCCAATGAGCAGTTCTTC. The full variable domain, its missing parts supplied by reference TRBV5-1 and TRBJ2-1, is KAGVTQTPRYLIKTRGQQVTLSCSPISGHRSVSWYQQTPGQGLQFLFEYFSETQRNKGNFPGRFSGRQFSNSRSEMNVSTLELGDSALYLCASSLGTPNEQFFGPGTRLTVL.

The chain links TRBV7-9 to TRBJ1-3; D gene ambiguous. The germline V gene has CDR1 SEHNR and CDR2 FQNEAQ (reference sequence). The CDR3 is made up of 14 amino acids. V lost 3 bases and J 2 bases, leaving 8 bases between the germline ends. The CDR3 DNA is TGTGCCAGCAGCTTTACAGCTACTGGAAACACCATATATTTT. This translates into CASSFTATGNTIYF.

The chain uses TRBV27 and TRBJ1-6; D is perhaps TRBD1 (6 bases). The CDR3 is 14 residues long. From germline, CDR1 is MNHEY and CDR2 SMNVEV (reference sequence). Trimming cost V 0 bases and J 6 bases, with 6 bases left between them. DNA of the CDR3: TGTGCCAGCAGTTTATCAGGGGGTAATTCACCCCTCCACTTT. It yields the protein CASSLSGGNSPLHF.

This clonotype was seen a few times. The J gene is TRBJ2-4, the V gene TRBV4-1; 8 nucleotides match TRBD2. Germline V gene lookup returns CDR1 MGHRA and CDR2 YSYEKL. J lost 3 bases, V lost 2 bases, and 9 bases had no gene match. The length of the CDR3 is 17 residues. CDR3 sequence: CASSQPPAGASKNIQYF. DNA for the CDR3: TGCGCCAGCAGCCAACCCCCAGCGGGGGCTAGCAAAAACATTCAGTACTTC.

The chain joins TRBV19 to TRBJ1-6; D remains unclear. V lost 4 bases and J lost 0, with 10 bases in between. This CDR3 region has 16 residues. Germline V gives CDR1 LNHDA, CDR2 SQIVND (reference sequence). CDR3 nucleotide sequence: TGTGCCAGTAGTACCGAAACAAGCTCCTATAATTCACCCCTCCACTTT. Amino acids: CASSTETSSYNSPLHF.

The chain has TRBV15 and TRBJ1-2; no firm D call. The CDR3 is made up of 15 amino acids. Germline CDR1 LNHNV, CDR2 YYDKDF (reference sequence). Trimming shortened V by 2 bases and J by 4 bases, and 14 bases separated the two germline ends. This CDR3 reads CATSRTALEGYGYTF. The CDR3 coding sequence is TGTGCCACCAGCAGAACAGCATTAGAGGGCTATGGCTACACCTTC.

Written as DNA, the CDR3 is TGCGCCAGCAGCTTGAATAGCGGGGTCCAAAGGAGAACCCAGTACTTC. Translating gives CASSLNSGVQRRTQYF. The V and J genes are TRBV5-1 and TRBJ2-5; 8 bases are a match to TRBD2. The V and J ends lost 1 base and 8 bases, in that order; junction bases with no gene match: 13. The V gene's germline CDR1 is SGHRS and CDR2 YFSETQ. The CDR3 has 16 residues. The full variable domain, in which reference TRBV5-1 and TRBJ2-5 provide the parts outside the CDR3, is KAGVTQTPRYLIKTRGQQVTLSCSPISGHRSVSWYQQTPGQGLQFLFEYFSETQRNKGNFPGRFSGRQFSNSRSEMNVSTLELGDSALYLCASSLNSGVQRRTQYFGPGTRLLVL.

This clonotype was recorded a few times. This rearrangement joins TRBV2 to TRBJ2-1; D not resolved. The CDR3 covers 14 residues. The V gene's germline CDR1 is SNHLY and CDR2 FYNNEI. The germline V and J ends were trimmed by 7 bases and 1 base, with 11 bases remaining between them. The CDR3 protein is CASTLTGSYNEQFF. DNA for the CDR3: TGTGCCAGCACTTTAACGGGTTCCTACAATGAGCAGTTCTTC.

This clonotype was seen a handful of times. Compared with germline, one end of the junction differs, possibly owing to a read error. The chain recombines TRBV7-2 with TRBJ2-1; no clear D. There are 13 residues in the CDR3. Per the germline V gene, CDR1 is SGHTA and CDR2 is FQGNSA. The CDR3: CASSFSMSSASLF. Here the CDR3 DNA reads TGTGCCAGCAGCTTTAGTATGAGCTCGGCTTCGCTCTTC.

This chain connects TRBV9 to TRBJ2-3; no definite D call. V lost 4 bases, J lost 6 bases, and 9 bases lay in between. This CDR3 spans 12 amino acids. CDR1 is SGDLS and CDR2 is YYNGEE in the germline V gene. CDR3 protein: CASSPLVDTQYF. The CDR3 DNA sequence: TGTGCCAGCAGCCCCCTCGTCGATACGCAGTATTTT.

In nucleotides, the CDR3 is TGTGCCATCCCACCATCCGACCCCGCCCGTAACTATGGCTACACCTTC. Encoded protein: CAIPPSDPARNYGYTF. The chain has TRBV12-3 or TRBV12-4 and TRBJ1-2; D is undetermined. The CDR3 is 16 amino acids. Trimming pared 10 bases from V and 1 base from J, leaving 22 bases between.

J is TRBJ1-1 and V is TRBV12-3 or TRBV12-4; no clear D. The CDR3 runs 12 residues. With 5 bases removed from V and 1 base from J, the gap between germline ends came to 5 bases. CDR3 in amino acids: CASSKWNTEAFF. CDR3 DNA sequence: TGTGCCAGCAGTAAGTGGAACACTGAAGCTTTCTTT.

This clonotype was observed once. The chain carries TRBV2 and TRBJ2-5; no firm D call. Per germline, CDR1 SNHLY and CDR2 FYNNEI. The CDR3 loop spans 12 amino acids. V was shortened by 6 bases and J by 1 base, with 6 bases between the two germline ends. CDR3: CASRPFQETQYF. CDR3 DNA: TGTGCCAGCAGGCCCTTCCAAGAGACCCAGTACTTC.

The V gene is TRBV7-2, the J gene TRBJ2-7, with D unclear. Trimming removed 5 bases from V and 4 bases from J, with 9 bases in between. The CDR3 covers 12 residues. Germline V gives CDR1 SGHTA, CDR2 FQGNSA. The CDR3 is CASSRDGYEQYV. The CDR3 nucleotides read TGTGCCAGCAGCCGCGACGGTTACGAGCAGTACGTC.

V gene TRBV7-2 combines with J gene TRBJ1-4; weak D call: TRBD1 (6 bases). This CDR3 is 15 amino acids long. The germline CDR1 and CDR2 sequences are SGHTA and FQGNSA. Trimming removed 6 bases from V and 3 bases from J, with 14 bases in between. CDR3 nucleotides: TGTGCCAGCAGAATAAACAGGGATGCTAATGAAAAACTGTTTTTT. Its protein product is CASRINRDANEKLFF.

This clonotype was seen more than once but under ten times. The V and J genes are TRBV3-1 and TRBJ2-7; D is unresolved. Germline CDR1 and CDR2: LGHDT and YNNKEL (reference sequence). The CDR3 contains 15 residues. V was cut by 9 bases and J by 2 bases, with 20 bases left in between. The CDR3 sequence is CARTDNACGAYEQYV. In nucleotides, the CDR3 is TGTGCCAGGACCGACAATGCCTGCGGAGCCTACGAGCAGTACGTC.

The V gene is TRBV19, the J gene TRBJ2-3; D gene unclear. This CDR3 comprises 13 residues. Germline assignment: CDR1 LNHDA and CDR2 SQIVND (reference sequence). The V gene lost 8 bases and the J gene lost 2 bases, with 11 bases spanning the gap. CDR3 DNA sequence: TGTGCCAGTTCGCAGGTAGCCACAGATACGCAGTATTTT. This translates into CASSQVATDTQYF. Filled out from reference TRBV19 and TRBJ2-3, the complete variable domain reads DGGITQSPKYLFRKEGQNVTLSCEQNLNHDAMYWYRQDPGQGLRLIYYSQIVNDFQKGDIAEGYSVSREKKESFPLTVTSAQKNPTAFYLCASSQVATDTQYFGPGTRLTVL.

This clonotype was counted between two and nine times. The chain joins TRBV12-3 or TRBV12-4 to TRBJ2-2; 7 bases line up with TRBD2. V shed 5 bases and J 4 bases; nucleotides not matched to a gene: 22. This CDR3 comprises 20 residues. The CDR3 bases are TGTGCCAGCAGTCCACCCGGGTTGGGTCTAGCGGCCTTTAGCACCGGGGAGCTGTTTTTT. It is translated as CASSPPGLGLAAFSTGELFF.